The rows below give T cell receptor beta chains drawn from one sample of a study of Graves' ophthalmopathy and Graves' hyperthyroidism. A single record per CDR3 protein comes from TCRdb applying MiXCR to the multiplex PCR reads. Among 1 million to 1.3 million distinct CDR3 sequences listed, 35% to 45% were seen once. The specimen sequenced was peripheral blood or thyroid tissue (not recorded which). These receptors originate from an adult man with Graves' hyperthyroidism. Both conserved end residues are part of each CDR3. The D gene is left open where the match is weak. A clone size is listed for some rows: how often the clone was seen (once, few, many), or a class if it is expanded.

d_call cdr3_length j_call clone_size v_call cdr3_aa cdr3_nt
NA 16 TRBJ1-4 many TRBV7-8 CASSLGGQGAGEKLFF TGTGCCAGCAGCTTAGGGGGTCAAGGGGCGGGAGAAAAACTGTTTTTT
NA 16 TRBJ2-6 many TRBV7-3 CASGPPLPSGANVLTF TGTGCCAGCGGCCCACCTCTACCCTCTGGGGCCAACGTCCTGACTTTC
NA 14 TRBJ1-5 many TRBV19 CASTRGMGNQPQHF TGTGCCAGTACCAGAGGAATGGGCAATCAGCCCCAGCATTTT
NA 15 TRBJ1-1 NA TRBV7-8 CASSFSWGRNTETFF TGTGCCAGCAGCTTTAGCTGGGGGCGGAACACTGAAACTTTCTTT
NA 18 TRBJ1-4 NA TRBV11-2 CASSIYLCSVALGEKLFF NA
NA 15 TRBJ2-5 few TRBV5-4 CASSLAGDLKETQYF TGTGCCAGCAGCTTAGCTGGGGACCTAAAAGAGACCCAGTACTTC
TRBD1 14 TRBJ2-5 NA TRBV9 CARLGQGIQETQYF TGTGCCAGGCTGGGACAGGGGATCCAAGAGACCCAGTACTTC
NA 13 TRBJ1-1 many TRBV9 CASSTRPNTEAFF TGTGCCAGCAGCACTCGTCCCAACACTGAAGCTTTCTTT
NA 16 TRBJ1-3 many TRBV20-1 CSASSAGRNSGNTIYF TGCAGTGCTAGCTCGGCTGGTCGTAACTCTGGAAACACCATATATTTT
NA 12 TRBJ1-3 once TRBV7-2 CASSLVGLAIYF TGTGCCAGCAGCTTAGTGGGACTAGCCATATATTTT
TRBD1 15 TRBJ1-5 many TRBV6-6 CASRMPTGEHQPQHF TGTGCCAGCAGAATGCCCACAGGGGAGCATCAGCCCCAGCATTTT
TRBD1 11 TRBJ2-7 few TRBV29-1 CSADRGDEQYF TGCAGCGCGGACAGGGGCGATGAGCAGTACTTC
NA 13 TRBJ1-1 many TRBV29-1 CSVGRRGGTEAFF TGCAGCGTTGGGCGGAGGGGAGGCACTGAAGCTTTCTTT
TRBD1 16 TRBJ1-5 NA TRBV10-3 CATGRTGDRSNQPQHF TGTGCCACCGGTAGGACAGGGGATAGGAGCAATCAGCCCCAGCATTTT
NA 13 TRBJ2-5 many TRBV15 CATSKGGGETQYF TGTGCCACCAGCAAAGGGGGAGGGGAGACCCAGTACTTC
NA 14 TRBJ1-3 once TRBV5-1 CASSLSDGGNTIYF TGCGCCAGCAGCTTGTCAGATGGGGGAAACACCATATATTTT
TRBD1 15 TRBJ1-2 NA TRBV29-1 CSVVGRGQEENGYTF TGCAGCGTTGTGGGCAGGGGACAGGAGGAGAATGGCTACACCTTC
TRBD1 16 TRBJ1-6 many TRBV7-2 CASSLVGTGDNSPLHF TGTGCCAGCAGCTTAGTGGGGACAGGGGATAATTCACCCCTCCACTTT
TRBD1 16 TRBJ2-2 many TRBV7-2 CASSHGGQGAIGELFF TGTGCCAGCAGCCACGGCGGACAGGGGGCGATCGGGGAGCTGTTTTTT
TRBD1 18 TRBJ2-6 few TRBV27 CASSLVGTGVRGANVLTF TGTGCCAGCAGTTTGGTCGGGACAGGGGTTCGTGGGGCCAACGTCCTGACTTTC
NA 12 TRBJ2-5 few TRBV29-1 CSVVLRRETQYF TGCAGCGTTGTGCTGCGTCGGGAGACCCAGTACTTC